These 20 T cell receptor beta chains share one sample of origin, sequenced in a study of early T cells in non-severe SARS-CoV-2 infection. TCRdb re-called the 5' RACE reads with MiXCR, one entry per CDR3 protein. Of around 53,000 distinct CDR3 sequences listed, about 11% are singletons. The source material was whole blood. Source of these receptors: an adult who was a healthcare worker with PCR-confirmed SARS-CoV-2 infection or an uninfected control (not recorded which).

The sample holds many counts of this clonotype. The chain employs TRBV9 and TRBJ1-1; D uncertain. This CDR3 is 14 amino acids long. Germline V gene sequence: CDR1 SGDLS, CDR2 YYNGEE. The V and J ends lost 1 base and 1 base respectively, with 8 bases between them. The CDR3 sequence: CASSVTPGNTEAFF. The DNA for the CDR3 is TGTGCCAGCAGCGTAACTCCCGGGAACACTGAAGCTTTCTTT.

This clonotype was counted only a few times. The chain employs TRBV7-9 and TRBJ1-1; 9 nucleotides agree with TRBD1. The trim removed 4 bases at V and 4 bases at J, leaving 10 bases unmatched. This CDR3 is 16 amino acids long. CDR1 is SEHNR, CDR2 FQNEAQ, per germline (reference sequence). The CDR3 DNA sequence: TGTGCCAGCAGCTACGCAGGGACAGGGAAGGGCACTGAAGCTTTCTTT. This sequence encodes CASSYAGTGKGTEAFF. Full variable domain (outside the CDR3, taken from reference TRBV7-9 and TRBJ1-1): DTGVSQNPRHKITKRGQNVTFRCDPISEHNRLYWYRQTLGQGPEFLTYFQNEAQLEKSRLLSDRFSAERPKGSFSTLEIQRTEQGDSAMYLCASSYAGTGKGTEAFFGQGTRLTVV.

The genes are TRBV29-1 and TRBJ1-1; no clear D gene. The CDR3 runs 9 residues. Trimming removed 4 bases from V and 4 bases from J, with 1 base in between. Germline V gene lookup returns CDR1 SQVTM and CDR2 ANQGSEA. In DNA, the CDR3 is TGCAGCGTTGGCACTGAAGCTTTCTTT. Amino acids: CSVGTEAFF.

The chain couples TRBV12-3 or TRBV12-4 to TRBJ1-1; tentative D call: TRBD1 (6 bases). V was cut by 7 bases and J by 1 base, with 13 bases left in between. The CDR3 extends over 14 amino acids. The CDR3 reads CASTLRGGNTEAFF. CDR3 bases: TGTGCCAGCACCCTGCGAGGGGGGAACACTGAAGCTTTCTTT.

This clonotype was observed many times. The V gene is TRBV25-1, the J gene TRBJ1-6, with D hard to call. V was cut by 3 bases and J by 7 bases, with 19 bases left in between. Germline CDR1 reads MGHDK; CDR2 reads SYGVNS. The CDR3 runs to 17 residues. This CDR3 reads CASSEVYGFLPNSPLHF. CDR3 nucleotides: TGTGCCAGCAGTGAGGTGTACGGGTTTCTCCCCAATTCACCCCTCCACTTT. Based on the CDR3 plus reference TRBV25-1 and TRBJ1-6, the full variable domain is EADIYQTPRYLVIGTGKKITLECSQTMGHDKMYWYQQDPGMELHLIHYSYGVNSTEKGDLSSESTVSRIRTEHFPLTLESARPSHTSQYLCASSEVYGFLPNSPLHFGNGTRLTVT.

The sample holds many counts of this clonotype. This chain joins TRBV19 and TRBJ2-2; 9 bases line up with TRBD1. This CDR3 comprises 15 residues. V gave up 6 bases and J gave up 4 bases; unmatched junction bases: 6. Germline CDR1 reads LNHDA; CDR2 reads SQIVND (reference sequence). The CDR3 sequence: CASRRDRAITGELFF. The DNA for the CDR3 is TGTGCCAGTAGACGGGACAGGGCGATCACCGGGGAGCTGTTTTTT.

This clonotype was picked up many times. The V and J genes are TRBV9 and TRBJ1-1; 9 positions agree with TRBD1. CDR3 length: 15 residues. J lost 5 bases, V lost 0 bases, and 5 bases had no gene match. Germline V CDR1 and CDR2: SGDLS, YYNGEE. The CDR3 is CASSVGGQGGTEAFF. The CDR3 DNA is TGTGCCAGCAGCGTAGGGGGACAGGGAGGGACTGAAGCTTTCTTT.

A few counts support this clonotype. The chain uses TRBV12-3 or TRBV12-4 and TRBJ2-1, with TRBD2 matching over 8 bases. The CDR3 is made up of 14 amino acids. V gave up 6 bases and J gave up 6 bases; unmatched junction bases: 7. CDR3 residues: CASSRGGVGNEQFF. The CDR3, as DNA: TGTGCCAGCAGCCGGGGGGGTGTAGGCAATGAGCAGTTCTTC.

This clonotype occurred many times. The V call is TRBV12-3 or TRBV12-4, the J call TRBJ1-2; D gene ambiguous. Trimming shortened V by 7 bases and J by 5 bases, and 11 bases separated the two germline ends. CDR3 size: 12 residues. This chain's CDR3 is CASTQWPYGYTF. CDR3 coding DNA: TGTGCCAGCACCCAGTGGCCATATGGCTACACCTTC.

The sample holds many counts of this clonotype. The J gene is TRBJ2-3, the V gene TRBV5-1; 8 bases fit TRBD1. Germline lookup yields CDR1 SGHRS and CDR2 YFSETQ. The CDR3 contains 14 residues. J gave up 4 bases and V 5 bases, and 6 bases lay outside the gene matches. CDR3: CASRGRGPPDTQYF. The CDR3 DNA reads TGCGCCAGCAGGGGCAGGGGGCCGCCAGATACGCAGTATTTT. The full variable domain, its missing parts supplied by reference TRBV5-1 and TRBJ2-3, is KAGVTQTPRYLIKTRGQQVTLSCSPISGHRSVSWYQQTPGQGLQFLFEYFSETQRNKGNFPGRFSGRQFSNSRSEMNVSTLELGDSALYLCASRGRGPPDTQYFGPGTRLTVL.

This clonotype was picked up a small number of times. The chain is built from TRBV9 and TRBJ2-5; the D is unclear. V shed 0 bases and J shed 4 bases, with 16 bases lying between them. The CDR3 has 16 residues. CDR1 and CDR2 from the germline V gene are SGDLS and YYNGEE. CDR3 loop: CASSVAGSSILETQYF. Here the CDR3 DNA reads TGTGCCAGCAGCGTAGCTGGTAGCAGCATATTAGAGACCCAGTACTTC.

This clonotype has at least ten counts. V usage is TRBV12-3 or TRBV12-4 and J usage is TRBJ1-2, with a possible D match to TRBD1 (5 bases). This CDR3 is built from 16 residues. V shed 1 base and J shed 3 bases, with 15 bases lying between them. CDR3 amino acids: CASSLVLLGADYGYTF. In nucleotides, the CDR3 is TGTGCCAGCAGTTTAGTGTTGTTAGGGGCGGACTATGGCTACACCTTC.

Comment on this clonotype: An end of the junction differs from the germline gene, which may be a read error. The V gene is TRBV7-6, the J gene TRBJ1-1, with D tentatively TRBD1 (5 bases). This CDR3 is 16 amino acids long. Germline CDR1 SGHVS, CDR2 FNYEAQ. This chain's CDR3 is CASSLEPQGLGTEAFF. DNA for the CDR3: TGTGCCAGCAGCTTAGAGCCTCAGGGTTTGGGGACTGAAGCCTTCTTT.

This clonotype came up a few times. V gene TRBV10-3 combines with J gene TRBJ1-1; D gene unclear. Germline lookup yields CDR1 ENHRY and CDR2 SYGVKD. V dropped 3 bases and J dropped 1 base, with 3 bases sitting between them. There are 12 residues in the CDR3. The CDR3 loop is CAISERNTEAFF. Written as DNA, the CDR3 is TGTGCCATCAGTGAAAGGAACACTGAAGCTTTCTTT.

This clonotype was detected a few times. The chain carries TRBV27 and TRBJ2-4; D might be TRBD2 (5 bases). The V end lost 3 bases, the J end lost 1 base, and 7 bases lay between the germline ends. CDR1 is MNHEY and CDR2 is SMNVEV in the germline V gene (reference sequence). The CDR3 is 14 amino acids. The CDR3 sequence is CASSLRGAKNIQYF. CDR3 in DNA: TGTGCCAGCAGTTTGAGAGGGGCCAAAAACATTCAGTACTTC.

In this sample, this clonotype turned up many times. This chain uses TRBV5-6 with TRBJ1-2; D gene ambiguous. Germline V gene sequence: CDR1 SGHDT, CDR2 YYEEEE. The CDR3 is made up of 15 amino acids. Trimming took off 4 bases at V and 0 bases at J, with 13 bases between the two ends. Here the CDR3 reads CASSPRRKPNYGYTF. CDR3 coding DNA: TGTGCCAGCAGCCCGCGGAGAAAACCTAACTATGGCTACACCTTC.

By sample fraction, this clonotype is medium-sized (0.01 to 0.1%). The V call is TRBV13, the J call TRBJ1-5; TRBD1 matches at 7 bases. This CDR3 has 15 amino acids. CDR1 is PRHDT and CDR2 is FYEKMQ in the germline V gene (reference sequence). V shed 4 bases and J 1 base; nucleotides not matched to a gene: 4. The CDR3 nucleotides read TGTGCCAGCAGCTCGGGGACAGAAAGCAATCAGCCCCAGCATTTT. It is translated as CASSSGTESNQPQHF.

This clonotype was counted at least ten times. This rearrangement joins TRBV14 to TRBJ2-1; maybe TRBD1 (5 bases). Germline V gene sequence: CDR1 SGHDN, CDR2 FVKESK. The CDR3 has 18 residues. The V end lost 3 bases, the J end lost 8 bases, and 26 bases lay between the germline ends. The CDR3 sequence: CASSHGRSWGGRMDEQFF. CDR3 bases: TGTGCCAGCAGCCACGGGCGTTCTTGGGGCGGCAGGATGGATGAGCAGTTCTTC.

This clonotype was detected a few times. This chain joins TRBV20-1 and TRBJ2-7; D unclear. Trimming left V 6 bases short and J 5 bases short, with 8 bases between. This CDR3 has 10 residues. Germline V gives CDR1 DFQATT, CDR2 SNEGSKA (reference sequence). CDR3: CSAQAHEQYF. The DNA for the CDR3 is TGCAGTGCCCAGGCCCACGAGCAGTACTTC.

This clonotype was counted ten times or more. V usage is TRBV3-1 and J usage is TRBJ2-2; D is possibly TRBD2 (6 bases). CDR3 size: 16 residues. The V end lost 8 bases, the J end lost 0 bases, and 16 bases lay between the germline ends. The V gene's germline CDR1 is LGHDT and CDR2 YNNKEL (reference sequence). CDR3 in DNA: TGTGCCAGCCGTCGGGATAGCGGACCGAACACCGGGGAGCTGTTTTTT. Translating gives CASRRDSGPNTGELFF.